This T cell receptor beta chain appears in the sequencing data of a study of blood T cell repertoires in COVID-19. Overall study: Samples came from the United States, Italy and Spain, spanning acute and convalescent COVID-19. T cells, B-cell-depleted T cells, or PBMCs provided the cDNA or gDNA that served as material.

Trimming left V 6 bases short and J 0 bases short, with 12 bases between. The CDR3 runs to 16 residues. The germline V gene encodes CDR1 MDHEN and CDR2 SYDVKM. Authors' methods: Reference gene primers were amplified, and this amplification served to estimate nucleated cell counts. The table came from immunoSEQ multiplex PCR; TCRdb's copy has only in-frame clones and leaves some out. That table supplies the V and J calls and clone size; D and trimming were determined from the DNA. Seen here are 80,000 to 130,000 clones, roughly 88% observed once, and the top ten hold under 7.5%. The clonotype comes from a woman aged 55 to 70 with acute or convalescent COVID-19. Sequenced sample: peripheral blood. The chain links TRBV28 to TRBJ2-6; possibly TRBD1 for D (6 bases). Here the CDR3 reads CASRRNRASGANVLTF. CDR3 in DNA: TGTGCCAGCAGAAGGAACAGGGCCTCTGGGGCCAACGTCCTGACTTTC. Full variable domain (outside the CDR3, taken from reference TRBV28 and TRBJ2-6): DVKVTQSSRYLVKRTGEKVFLECVQDMDHENMFWYRQDPGLGLRLIYFSYDVKMKEKGDIPEGYSVSREKKERFSLILESASTNQTSMYLCASRRNRASGANVLTFGAGSRLTVL.